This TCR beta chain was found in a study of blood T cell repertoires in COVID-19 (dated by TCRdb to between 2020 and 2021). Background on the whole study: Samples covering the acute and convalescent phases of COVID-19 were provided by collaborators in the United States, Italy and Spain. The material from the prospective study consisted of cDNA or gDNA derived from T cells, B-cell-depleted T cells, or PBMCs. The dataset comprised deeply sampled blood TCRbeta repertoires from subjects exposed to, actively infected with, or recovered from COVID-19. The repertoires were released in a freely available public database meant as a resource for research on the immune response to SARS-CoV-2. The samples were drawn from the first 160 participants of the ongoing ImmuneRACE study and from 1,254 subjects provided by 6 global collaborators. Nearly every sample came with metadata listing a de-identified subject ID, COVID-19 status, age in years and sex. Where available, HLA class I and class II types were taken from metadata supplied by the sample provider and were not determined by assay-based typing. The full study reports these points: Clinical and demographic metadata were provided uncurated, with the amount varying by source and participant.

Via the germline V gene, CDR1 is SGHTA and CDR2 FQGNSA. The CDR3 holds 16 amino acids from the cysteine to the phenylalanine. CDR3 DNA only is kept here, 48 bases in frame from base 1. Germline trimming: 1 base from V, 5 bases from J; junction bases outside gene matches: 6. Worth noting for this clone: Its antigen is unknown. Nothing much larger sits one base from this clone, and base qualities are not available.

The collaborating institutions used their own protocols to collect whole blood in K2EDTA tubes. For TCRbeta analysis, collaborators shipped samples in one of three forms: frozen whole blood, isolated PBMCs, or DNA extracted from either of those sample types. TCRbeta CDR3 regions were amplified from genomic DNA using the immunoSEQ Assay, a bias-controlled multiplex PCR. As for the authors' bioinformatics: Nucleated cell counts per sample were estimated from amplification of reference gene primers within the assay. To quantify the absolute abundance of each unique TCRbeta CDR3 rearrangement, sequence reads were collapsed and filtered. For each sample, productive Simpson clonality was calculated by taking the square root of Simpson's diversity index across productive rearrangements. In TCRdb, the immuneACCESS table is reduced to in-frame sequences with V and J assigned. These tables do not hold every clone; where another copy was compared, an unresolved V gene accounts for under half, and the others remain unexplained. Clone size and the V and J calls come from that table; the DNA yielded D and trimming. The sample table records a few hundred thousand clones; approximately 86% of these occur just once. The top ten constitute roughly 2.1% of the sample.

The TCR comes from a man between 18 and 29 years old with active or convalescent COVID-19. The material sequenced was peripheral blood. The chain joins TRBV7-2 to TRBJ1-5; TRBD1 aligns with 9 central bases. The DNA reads TGTGCCAGCAGCTTAGACACAGGGGGCTTGTATCAGCCCCAGCATTTT. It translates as CASSLDTGGLYQPQHF.